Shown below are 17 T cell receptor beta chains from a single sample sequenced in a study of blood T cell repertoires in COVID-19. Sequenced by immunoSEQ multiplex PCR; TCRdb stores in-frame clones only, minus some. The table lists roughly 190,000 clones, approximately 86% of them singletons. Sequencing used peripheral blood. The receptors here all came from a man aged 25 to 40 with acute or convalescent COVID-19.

The CDR3 reads CASSSRQASTDTQYF. CDR3 DNA: TGTGCCAGCAGCTCCCGACAGGCAAGCACAGATACGCAGTATTTT. The chain recombines TRBV25-1 with TRBJ2-3, with D maybe TRBD1 (6 bases). Trimming shortened V by 6 bases and J by 0 bases, and 13 bases separated the two germline ends. The CDR3 contains 15 residues. From germline, CDR1 is MGHDK and CDR2 SYGVNS.

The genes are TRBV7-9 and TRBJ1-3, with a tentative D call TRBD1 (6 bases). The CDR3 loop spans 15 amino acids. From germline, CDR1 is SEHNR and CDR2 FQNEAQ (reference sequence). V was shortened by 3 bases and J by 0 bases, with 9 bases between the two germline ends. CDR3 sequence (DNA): TGTGCCAGCAGCTTCGACAGGTCCTCTGGAAACACCATATATTTT. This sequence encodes CASSFDRSSGNTIYF.

The CDR3 DNA reads TGTGCCATCAGTGGGACAGGGACAGGCTACGAGCAGTACTTC. Its protein is CAISGTGTGYEQYF. V gene TRBV10-3 combines with J gene TRBJ2-7; 8 positions match TRBD1. The CDR3 covers 14 residues. V lost 4 bases and J lost 3; bases outside the gene matches: 5. Germline CDR1 is ENHRY and CDR2 is SYGVKD.

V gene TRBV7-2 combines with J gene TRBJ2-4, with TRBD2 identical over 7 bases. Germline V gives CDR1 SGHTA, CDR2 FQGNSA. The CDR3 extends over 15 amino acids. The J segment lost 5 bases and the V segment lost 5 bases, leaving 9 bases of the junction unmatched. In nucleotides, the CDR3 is TGTGCCAGCAGCCCTTACCGAGGACTAGAAAACATTCAGTACTTC. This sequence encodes CASSPYRGLENIQYF.

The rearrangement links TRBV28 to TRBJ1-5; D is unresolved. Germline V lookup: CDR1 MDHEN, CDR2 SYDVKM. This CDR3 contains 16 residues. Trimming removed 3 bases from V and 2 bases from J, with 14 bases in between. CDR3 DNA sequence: TGTGCCAGCAGTTTGGCCCTCTCAATCCGCAATCAGCCCCAGCATTTT. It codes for CASSLALSIRNQPQHF.

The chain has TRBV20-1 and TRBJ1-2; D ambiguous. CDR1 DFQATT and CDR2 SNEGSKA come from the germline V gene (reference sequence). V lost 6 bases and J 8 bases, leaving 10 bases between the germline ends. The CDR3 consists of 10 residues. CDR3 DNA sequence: TGCAGTGCCACTCTGGGCGGCTACACCTTC. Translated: CSATLGGYTF.

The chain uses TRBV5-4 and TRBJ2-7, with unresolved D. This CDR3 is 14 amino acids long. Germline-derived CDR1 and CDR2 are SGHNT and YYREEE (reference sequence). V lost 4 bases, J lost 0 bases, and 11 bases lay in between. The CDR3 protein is CASSESSPSYEQYF. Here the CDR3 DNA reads TGTGCCAGCAGCGAGAGTAGCCCCTCCTACGAGCAGTACTTC.

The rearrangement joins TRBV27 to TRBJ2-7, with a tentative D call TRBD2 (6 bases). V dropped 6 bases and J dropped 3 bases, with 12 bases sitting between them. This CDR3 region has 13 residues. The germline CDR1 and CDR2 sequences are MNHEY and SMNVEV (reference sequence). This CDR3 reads CASSRSAGYEQYF. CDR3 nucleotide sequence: TGTGCCAGCAGCAGATCAGCGGGCTACGAGCAGTACTTC.

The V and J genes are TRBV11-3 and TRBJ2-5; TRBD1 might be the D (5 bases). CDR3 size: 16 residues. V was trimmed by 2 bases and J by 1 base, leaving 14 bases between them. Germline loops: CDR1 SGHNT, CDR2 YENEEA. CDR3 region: CASSLLLRGSQETQYF. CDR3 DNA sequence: TGTGCCAGCAGCTTATTACTAAGGGGATCCCAAGAGACCCAGTACTTC.

CDR3 DNA: TGCGCCAGCAGTCAGCCGCGGACTGAAGAGACCCAGTACTTC. It encodes CASSQPRTEETQYF. The chain joins TRBV23-1 to TRBJ2-5, with D perhaps matching TRBD2 (5 bases). TRBV23-1 carries the ORF label, with uncertain function. Trimming pared 3 bases from V and 3 bases from J, leaving 11 bases between. CDR3 length: 14 residues.

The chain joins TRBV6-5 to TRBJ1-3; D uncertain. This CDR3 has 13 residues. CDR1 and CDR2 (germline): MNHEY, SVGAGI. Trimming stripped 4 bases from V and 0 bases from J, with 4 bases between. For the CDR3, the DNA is TGTGCCAGCAGTTGGAGCTCTGGAAACACCATATATTTT. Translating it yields CASSWSSGNTIYF.

The CDR3 spells CASSQDGQGRTGELFF. The CDR3 coding sequence is TGCGCCAGCAGCCAGGACGGACAGGGCAGAACCGGGGAGCTGTTTTTT. V gene TRBV4-1 combines with J gene TRBJ2-2, with 8 bases aligning to TRBD1. V dropped 3 bases and J dropped 5; count of bases not matched to a gene: 8. Per germline, CDR1 MGHRA and CDR2 YSYEKL. This CDR3 is 16 amino acids long.

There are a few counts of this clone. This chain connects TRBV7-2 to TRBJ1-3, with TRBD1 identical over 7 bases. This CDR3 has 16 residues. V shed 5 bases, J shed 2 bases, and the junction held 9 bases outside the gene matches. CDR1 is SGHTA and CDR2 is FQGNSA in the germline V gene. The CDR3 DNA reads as TGTGCCAGCAGCCGTCACCCCGGGACAGCTGGAAACACCATATATTTT. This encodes CASSRHPGTAGNTIYF.

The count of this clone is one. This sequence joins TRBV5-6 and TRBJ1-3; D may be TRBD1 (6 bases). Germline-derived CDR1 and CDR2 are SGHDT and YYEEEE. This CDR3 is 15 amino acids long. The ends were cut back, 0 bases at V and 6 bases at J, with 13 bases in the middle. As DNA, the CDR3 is TGTGCCAGCAGCTTGGACAGGGCACCGGAAAACACCATATATTTT. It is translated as CASSLDRAPENTIYF.

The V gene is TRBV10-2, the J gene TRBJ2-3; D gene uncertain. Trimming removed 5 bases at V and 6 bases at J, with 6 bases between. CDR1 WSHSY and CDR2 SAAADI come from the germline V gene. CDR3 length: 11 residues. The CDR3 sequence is CASSRADTQYF. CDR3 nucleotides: TGCGCCAGCAGTAGAGCGGATACGCAGTATTTT.

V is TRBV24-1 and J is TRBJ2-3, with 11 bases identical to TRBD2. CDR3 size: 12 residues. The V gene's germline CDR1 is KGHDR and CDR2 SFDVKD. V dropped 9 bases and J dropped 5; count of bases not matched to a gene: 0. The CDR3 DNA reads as TGTGCCACCGGGACTAGCGGAGATACGCAGTATTTT. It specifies CATGTSGDTQYF.

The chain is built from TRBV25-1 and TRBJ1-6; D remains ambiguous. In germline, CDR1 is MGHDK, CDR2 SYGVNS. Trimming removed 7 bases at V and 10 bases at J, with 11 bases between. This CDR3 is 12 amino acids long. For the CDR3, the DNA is TGTGCCAGCACGCGAGGGTCCTCACCCCTCCACTTT. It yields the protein CASTRGSSPLHF.